This T cell receptor beta chain is from a study of OX40 agonist ivuxolimab in advanced cancers. Study summary: Those enrolled were about 82% male, with a mean age of around 55 years and ages from about 20 to 90.

This table comes from immunoSEQ multiplex PCR, and its TCRdb copy is limited to in-frame clones, with some not included. The table shows approximately 81,000 clones, with about 88% occurring only once. V was shortened by 0 bases and J by 4 bases, with 12 bases between the two germline ends. The V gene's germline CDR1 is MNHEY and CDR2 SVGAGI. The CDR3 loop spans 15 amino acids. The receptor was isolated from an adult with an advanced solid tumor such as melanoma, head and neck, liver or kidney cancer. The sequencing used CD4+ or CD8+ T cells sorted from blood, collected in a trial of the OX40 agonist ivuxolimab. The rearrangement joins TRBV6-5 to TRBJ1-1; the D is unclear. CDR3 sequence reads: CASSYSRLQSTEAFF. The CDR3 DNA reads as TGTGCCAGCAGTTACTCGAGGCTACAATCCACTGAAGCTTTCTTT.